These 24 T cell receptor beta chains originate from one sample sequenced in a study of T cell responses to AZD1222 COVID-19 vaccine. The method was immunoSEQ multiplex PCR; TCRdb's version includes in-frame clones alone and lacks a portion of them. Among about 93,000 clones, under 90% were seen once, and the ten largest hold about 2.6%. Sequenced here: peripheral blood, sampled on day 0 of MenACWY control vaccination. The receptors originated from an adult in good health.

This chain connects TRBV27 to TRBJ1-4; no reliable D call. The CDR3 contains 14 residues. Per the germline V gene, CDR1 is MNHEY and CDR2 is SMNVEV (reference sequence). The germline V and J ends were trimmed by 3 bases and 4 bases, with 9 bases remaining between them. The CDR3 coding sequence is TGTGCCAGCAGTTTCCGGCGGAATAATGAAAAACTGTTTTTT. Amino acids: CASSFRRNNEKLFF.

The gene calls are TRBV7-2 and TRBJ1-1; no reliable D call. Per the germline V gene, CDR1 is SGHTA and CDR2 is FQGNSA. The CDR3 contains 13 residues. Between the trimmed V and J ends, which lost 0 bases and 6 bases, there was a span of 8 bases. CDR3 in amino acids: CASSLAVLSEAFF. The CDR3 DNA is TGTGCCAGCAGCTTAGCGGTCTTATCTGAAGCTTTCTTT.

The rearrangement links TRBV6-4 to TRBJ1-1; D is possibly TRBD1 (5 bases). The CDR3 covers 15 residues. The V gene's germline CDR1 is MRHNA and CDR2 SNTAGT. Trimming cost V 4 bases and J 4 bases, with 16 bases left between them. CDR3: CASSAGMAGSTEAFF. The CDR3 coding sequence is TGTGCCAGCAGTGCCGGAATGGCAGGGAGCACTGAAGCTTTCTTT.

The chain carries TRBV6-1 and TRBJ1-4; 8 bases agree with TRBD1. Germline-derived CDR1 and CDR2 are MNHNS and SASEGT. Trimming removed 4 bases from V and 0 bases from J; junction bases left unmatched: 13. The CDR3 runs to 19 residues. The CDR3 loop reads CASSATGAPKTATNEKLFF. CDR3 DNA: TGTGCCAGCAGTGCGACAGGGGCCCCGAAAACCGCAACTAATGAAAAACTGTTTTTT.

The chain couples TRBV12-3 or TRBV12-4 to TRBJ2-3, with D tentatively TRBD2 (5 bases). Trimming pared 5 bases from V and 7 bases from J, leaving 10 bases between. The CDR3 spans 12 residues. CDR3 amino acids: CASSPAGHTQYF. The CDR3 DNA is TGTGCCAGCAGTCCCGCGGGCCATACGCAGTATTTT.

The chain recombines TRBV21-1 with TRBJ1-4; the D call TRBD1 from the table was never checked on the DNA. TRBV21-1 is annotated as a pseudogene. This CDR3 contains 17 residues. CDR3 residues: CASSKKGPQGTNEKLFF. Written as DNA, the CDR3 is TGTGCCAGCAGCAAAAAGGGGCCACAGGGTACTAATGAAAAACTGTTTTTT.

The CDR3 loop reads CASSKLQEMWLSRDSNQPQHF. The DNA of the CDR3 is TGTGCCAGCAGTAAACTCCAGGAGATGTGGTTAAGTCGTGATAGCAATCAGCCCCAGCATTTT. The chain is built from TRBV6-2 or TRBV6-3 and TRBJ1-5; D remains ambiguous. The CDR3 has 21 amino acids. In germline, CDR1 is MNHEY, CDR2 SVGEGT. V was cut by 5 bases and J by 0 bases, with 29 bases left in between.

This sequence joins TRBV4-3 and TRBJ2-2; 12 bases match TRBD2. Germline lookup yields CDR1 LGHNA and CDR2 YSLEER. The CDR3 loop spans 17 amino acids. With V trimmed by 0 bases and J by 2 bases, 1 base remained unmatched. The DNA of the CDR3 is TGCGCCAGCAGCCAAGAACTAGCGGGGGGAAACACCGGGGAGCTGTTTTTT. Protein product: CASSQELAGGNTGELFF.

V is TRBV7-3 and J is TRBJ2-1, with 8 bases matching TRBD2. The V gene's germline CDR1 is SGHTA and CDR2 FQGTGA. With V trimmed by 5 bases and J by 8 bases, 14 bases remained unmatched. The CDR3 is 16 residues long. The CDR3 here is CASSPRPSGSVYEQFF. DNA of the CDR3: TGTGCCAGCAGCCCTCGTCCTAGCGGGTCTGTCTATGAGCAGTTCTTC. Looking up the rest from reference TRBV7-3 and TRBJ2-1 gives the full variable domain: GAGVSQTPSNKVTEKGKYVELRCDPISGHTALYWYRQSLGQGPEFLIYFQGTGAADDSGLPNDRFFAVRPEGSVSTLKIQRTERGDSAVYLCASSPRPSGSVYEQFFGPGTRLTVL.

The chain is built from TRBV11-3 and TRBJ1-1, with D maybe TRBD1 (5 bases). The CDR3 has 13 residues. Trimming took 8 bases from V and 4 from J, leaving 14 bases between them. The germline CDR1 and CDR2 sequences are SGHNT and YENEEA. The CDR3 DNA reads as TGTGCCAGCCGCGGGGGGAGGGCCACTGAAGCTTTCTTT. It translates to CASRGGRATEAFF.

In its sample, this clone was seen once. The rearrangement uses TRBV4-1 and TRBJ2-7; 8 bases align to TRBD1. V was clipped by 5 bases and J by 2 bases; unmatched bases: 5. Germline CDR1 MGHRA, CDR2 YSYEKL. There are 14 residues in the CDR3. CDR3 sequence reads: CASSGGTGAYEQYF. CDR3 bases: TGCGCCAGCAGCGGAGGGACAGGAGCCTACGAGCAGTACTTC.

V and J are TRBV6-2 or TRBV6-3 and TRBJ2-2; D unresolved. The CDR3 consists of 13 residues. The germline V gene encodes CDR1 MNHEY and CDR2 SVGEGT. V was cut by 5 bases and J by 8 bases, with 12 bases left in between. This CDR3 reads CASSVSQWGELFF. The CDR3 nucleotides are TGTGCCAGCAGTGTATCCCAATGGGGGGAGCTGTTTTTT.

The CDR3 DNA sequence: TGTGCCAGCAGCTTGGAGGGACAGGTTAGCACAGATACGCAGTATTTT. Protein: CASSLEGQVSTDTQYF. V usage is TRBV5-8 and J usage is TRBJ2-3; 8 nucleotides agree with TRBD1. Germline V lookup: CDR1 SGHTS, CDR2 YDEGEE. The CDR3 contains 16 residues. The V gene end was trimmed by 0 bases and the J gene end by 0 bases; junction bases not matched to a gene: 3.

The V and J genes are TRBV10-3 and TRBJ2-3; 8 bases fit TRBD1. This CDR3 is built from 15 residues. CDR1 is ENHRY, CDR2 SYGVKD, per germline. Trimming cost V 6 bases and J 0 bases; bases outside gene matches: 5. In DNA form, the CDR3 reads TGTGCCATCAGAGGACAGGGATCCAGCACAGATACGCAGTATTTT. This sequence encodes CAIRGQGSSTDTQYF.

As DNA, the CDR3 is TGTGCCAGCAGCTTAGAGTCATATGGGGGCCTCGCTGGCTACACCTTC. It encodes CASSLESYGGLAGYTF. The gene calls are TRBV7-2 and TRBJ1-2; a weak D match, TRBD1 (6 bases). Germline V gene lookup returns CDR1 SGHTA and CDR2 FQGNSA. The CDR3 length is 16 residues. The V end lost 1 base, the J end lost 7 bases, and 19 bases lay between the germline ends. Drawing the rest from reference TRBV7-2 and TRBJ1-2, the complete variable domain is GAGVSQSPSNKVTEKGKDVELRCDPISGHTALYWYRQSLGQGLEFLIYFQGNSAPDKSGLPSDRFSAERTGGSVSTLTIQRTQQEDSAVYLCASSLESYGGLAGYTFGSGTRLTVV.

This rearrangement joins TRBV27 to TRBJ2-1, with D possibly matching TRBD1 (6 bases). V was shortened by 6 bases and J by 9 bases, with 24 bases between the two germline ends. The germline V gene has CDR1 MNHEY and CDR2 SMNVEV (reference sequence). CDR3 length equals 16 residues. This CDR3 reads CASSQPVGGGYGEQFF. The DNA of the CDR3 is TGTGCCAGCAGCCAGCCGGTAGGGGGTGGTTATGGTGAGCAGTTCTTC.

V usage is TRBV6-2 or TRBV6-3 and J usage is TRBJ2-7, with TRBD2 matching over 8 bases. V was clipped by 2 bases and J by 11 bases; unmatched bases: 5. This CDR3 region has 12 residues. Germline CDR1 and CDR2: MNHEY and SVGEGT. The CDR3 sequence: CASSYGAGAEYF. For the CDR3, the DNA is TGTGCCAGCAGTTACGGAGCGGGGGCCGAGTACTTC.

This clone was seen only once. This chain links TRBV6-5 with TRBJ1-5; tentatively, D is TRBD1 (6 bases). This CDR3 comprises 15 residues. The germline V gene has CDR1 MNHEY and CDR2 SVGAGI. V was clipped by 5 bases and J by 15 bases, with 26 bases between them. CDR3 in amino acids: CASSINTGPPVILHF. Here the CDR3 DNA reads TGTGCCAGCAGTATTAACACAGGGCCACCGGTTATTTTGCATTTT.

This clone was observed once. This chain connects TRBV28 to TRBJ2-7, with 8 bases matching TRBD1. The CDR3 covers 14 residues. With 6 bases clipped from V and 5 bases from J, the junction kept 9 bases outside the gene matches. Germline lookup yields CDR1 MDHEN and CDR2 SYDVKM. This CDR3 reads CASRGPGQEDEQYF. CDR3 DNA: TGTGCCAGCAGGGGCCCGGGACAGGAGGACGAGCAGTACTTC.

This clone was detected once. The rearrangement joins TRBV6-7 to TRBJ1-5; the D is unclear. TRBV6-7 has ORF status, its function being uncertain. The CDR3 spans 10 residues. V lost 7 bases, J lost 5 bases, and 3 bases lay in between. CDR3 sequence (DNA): TGTGCCAGCACCCATCAGCCCCAGCATTTT. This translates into CASTHQPQHF.

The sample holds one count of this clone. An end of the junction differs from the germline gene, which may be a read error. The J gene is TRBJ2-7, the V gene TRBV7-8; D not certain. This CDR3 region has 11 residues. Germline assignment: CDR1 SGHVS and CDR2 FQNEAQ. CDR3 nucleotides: TGTGCCAGCAGCTTATACAACGAGCAGTGCTTC. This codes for CASSLYNEQCF.

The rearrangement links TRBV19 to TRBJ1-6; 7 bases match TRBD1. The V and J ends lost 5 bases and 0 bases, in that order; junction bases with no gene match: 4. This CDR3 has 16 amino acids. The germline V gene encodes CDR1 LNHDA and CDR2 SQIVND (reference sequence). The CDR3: CASSLQGVSYNSPLHF. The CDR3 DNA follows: TGTGCCAGTAGTCTCCAGGGGGTCTCCTATAATTCACCCCTCCACTTT.

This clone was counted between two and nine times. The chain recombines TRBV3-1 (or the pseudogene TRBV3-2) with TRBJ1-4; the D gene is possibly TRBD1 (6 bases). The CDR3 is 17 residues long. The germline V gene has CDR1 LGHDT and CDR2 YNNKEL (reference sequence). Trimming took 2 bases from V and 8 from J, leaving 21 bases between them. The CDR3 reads CASSQRQGPPVVEKLFF. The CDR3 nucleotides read TGTGCCAGCAGCCAACGCCAGGGGCCCCCGGTAGTAGAAAAACTGTTTTTT.

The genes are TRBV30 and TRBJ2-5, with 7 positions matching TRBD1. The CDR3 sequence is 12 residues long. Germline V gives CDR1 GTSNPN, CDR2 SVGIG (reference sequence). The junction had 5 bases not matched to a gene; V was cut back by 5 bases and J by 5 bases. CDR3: CAWEGASETQYF. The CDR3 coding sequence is TGTGCCTGGGAGGGGGCTTCGGAGACCCAGTACTTC.